A single sample is the source of the 14 T cell receptor beta chains below, sequenced in a study of CD4 T cells in relation to SARS-CoV-2 and coronaviruses. Sequencing was performed with immunoSEQ multiplex PCR; in TCRdb, only in-frame clones are kept and a portion is missing. The sample consists of some 70,000 clones, 80% to 95% of them appearing once. The unexposed donors gave CD4+ T cells in 2011-2018, prior to COVID-19. Sequenced material: naive CD4+ T cells from PBMCs. Subset given: naive CD4+ T cells isolated by negative enrichment. These receptors were obtained from a human donor in good health.

The chain is built from TRBV5-1 and TRBJ2-4; D is perhaps TRBD1 (5 bases). The CDR3 runs to 14 residues. In germline, CDR1 is SGHRS, CDR2 YFSETQ. The ends were cut back, 2 bases at V and 5 bases at J, with 11 bases in the middle. DNA for the CDR3: TGCGCCAGCAGCTTAGGGGCCTCCCAAAACATTCAGTACTTC. Encoded protein: CASSLGASQNIQYF.

This clone is a singleton in its sample. The chain's CDR3 is CASRQGAFSGNTIYF. The CDR3 region has the DNA TGTGCCAGCAGACAGGGGGCCTTCTCTGGAAACACCATATATTTT. This rearrangement joins TRBV2 to TRBJ1-3; 9 bases match TRBD1. Germline values: CDR1 SNHLY, CDR2 FYNNEI. The CDR3 is 15 amino acids. The V gene end was trimmed by 6 bases and the J gene end by 0 bases; junction bases not matched to a gene: 3.

The V and J genes are TRBV7-9 and TRBJ1-1; D might be TRBD1 (5 bases). Germline values: CDR1 SEHNR, CDR2 FQNEAQ (reference sequence). The CDR3 length is 15 residues. Deletions cut 5 bases from V and 4 bases from J, with 17 bases between. The CDR3 nucleotides are TGTGCCAGCAGCCCTTCGGACAATTACGGCACTGAAGCTTTCTTT. As protein: CASSPSDNYGTEAFF.

The genes are TRBV9 and TRBJ1-5; 12 bases match TRBD1. Germline loops: CDR1 SGDLS, CDR2 YYNGEE. The CDR3 is 16 residues long. V shed 3 bases, J shed 0 bases, and the junction held 1 base outside the gene matches. The CDR3 region is CASSEGQGASNQPQHF. The CDR3 DNA reads TGTGCCAGCAGCGAGGGACAGGGGGCTAGCAATCAGCCCCAGCATTTT.

The chain joins TRBV28 to TRBJ2-7, with a weak D call TRBD1 (6 bases). The germline V and J ends were trimmed by 4 bases and 3 bases, with 13 bases remaining between them. This CDR3 comprises 14 residues. The germline gives CDR1 MDHEN, CDR2 SYDVKM. The chain's CDR3 is CASSSTRDNYEQYF. The CDR3, as DNA: TGTGCCAGCAGTTCCACACGGGACAACTACGAGCAGTACTTC.

The chain has TRBV11-2 and TRBJ2-2, with 7 bases matching TRBD1. V was clipped by 1 base and J by 6 bases; unmatched bases: 8. The CDR3 consists of 16 residues. Per germline, CDR1 SGHAT and CDR2 FQNNGV. The DNA of the CDR3 is TGTGCCAGCAGCTTAGGTCAAGGGGGCGCTTCCGGGGAGCTGTTTTTT. Translating it yields CASSLGQGGASGELFF.

The chain couples TRBV5-6 to TRBJ2-1; TRBD1 matches at 7 bases. Germline values: CDR1 SGHDT, CDR2 YYEEEE. CDR3 length: 15 amino acids. The V gene end was trimmed by 4 bases and the J gene end by 4 bases; junction bases not matched to a gene: 8. CDR3 in amino acids: CASSAVGQEYNEQFF. The CDR3 DNA reads TGTGCCAGCAGCGCCGTCGGACAGGAGTACAATGAGCAGTTCTTC.

The rearrangement links TRBV9 to TRBJ2-1, with 7 bases lining up with TRBD2. The trim removed 3 bases at V and 4 bases at J, leaving 13 bases unmatched. The CDR3 sequence is 17 residues long. Germline CDR1 and CDR2: SGDLS and YYNGEE. CDR3 protein: CASSATSLAAAYNEQFF. DNA for the CDR3: TGTGCCAGCAGCGCGACATCTCTAGCGGCCGCTTACAATGAGCAGTTCTTC.

Here the CDR3 DNA reads TGTGCCAGCAGTGATTTACGGATTAATGAAAAACTGTTTTTT. This translates into CASSDLRINEKLFF. The chain has TRBV2 and TRBJ1-4; no reliable D call. V lost 3 bases and J lost 4, with 9 bases in between. Germline values: CDR1 SNHLY, CDR2 FYNNEI. There are 14 residues in the CDR3.

The V and J genes are TRBV30 and TRBJ1-6; D is undetermined. CDR3 size: 14 residues. CDR1 and CDR2 from the germline V gene are GTSNPN and SVGIG (reference sequence). Deletions cut 4 bases from V and 0 bases from J, with 7 bases between. The CDR3 bases are TGTGCCTGGACTGTGAGCTCCTATAATTCACCCCTCCACTTT. Amino acid sequence: CAWTVSSYNSPLHF.

V and J are TRBV30 and TRBJ1-6; 8 bases are shared with TRBD1. Germline CDR1 and CDR2: GTSNPN and SVGIG (reference sequence). This CDR3 is built from 16 residues. The junction had 15 bases not matched to a gene; V was cut back by 4 bases and J by 10 bases. CDR3 sequence: CAWTEPRTGRRSPLHF. The CDR3, as DNA: TGTGCCTGGACTGAACCAAGGACAGGGCGACGGTCACCCCTCCACTTT.

The chain combines TRBV5-6 with TRBJ2-5; D is unresolved. Trimming removed 2 bases from V and 2 bases from J, with 1 base in between. The CDR3 runs 11 residues. Germline V gives CDR1 SGHDT, CDR2 YYEEEE. The CDR3 here is CASSLQETQYF. The CDR3 nucleotides are TGTGCCAGCAGCTTACAAGAGACCCAGTACTTC. Supplemented by reference TRBV5-6 and TRBJ2-5, the full variable domain reads DAGVTQSPTHLIKTRGQQVTLRCSPKSGHDTVSWYQQALGQGPQFIFQYYEEEERQRGNFPDRFSGHQFPNYSSELNVNALLLGDSALYLCASSLQETQYFGPGTRLLVL.

J is TRBJ2-1 and V is TRBV3-1 (or the pseudogene TRBV3-2); 7 nucleotides agree with TRBD1. This CDR3 contains 13 residues. Germline assignment: CDR1 LGHDT and CDR2 YNNKEL (reference sequence). V lost 0 bases and J lost 9; bases outside the gene matches: 2. The CDR3 here is CASSQDHRGEQFF. The CDR3 DNA follows: TGTGCCAGCAGCCAAGATCACAGGGGTGAGCAGTTCTTC.

The chain combines TRBV28 with TRBJ2-2; D gene uncertain. The CDR3 has 16 amino acids. Germline V gene lookup returns CDR1 MDHEN and CDR2 SYDVKM. V gave up 2 bases and J gave up 4 bases, with 14 bases separating them. The CDR3 region is CASSLGPGSPTGELFF. CDR3 DNA: TGTGCCAGCAGTTTAGGGCCAGGTAGCCCCACCGGGGAGCTGTTTTTT.